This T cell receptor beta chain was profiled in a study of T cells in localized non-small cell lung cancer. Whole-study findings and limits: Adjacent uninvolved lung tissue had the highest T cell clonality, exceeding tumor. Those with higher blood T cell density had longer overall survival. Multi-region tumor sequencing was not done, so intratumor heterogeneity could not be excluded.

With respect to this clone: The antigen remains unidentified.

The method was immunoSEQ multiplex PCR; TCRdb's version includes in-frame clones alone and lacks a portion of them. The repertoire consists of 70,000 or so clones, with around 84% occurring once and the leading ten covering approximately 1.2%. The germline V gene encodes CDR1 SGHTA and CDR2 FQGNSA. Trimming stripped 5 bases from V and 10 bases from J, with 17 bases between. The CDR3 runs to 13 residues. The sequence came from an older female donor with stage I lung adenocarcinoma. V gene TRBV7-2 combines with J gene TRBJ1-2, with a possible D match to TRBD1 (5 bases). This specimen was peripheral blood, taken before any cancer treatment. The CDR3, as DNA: TGTGCCAGCAGCCCGGGGCTCATGCGGGACTACACCTTC. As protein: CASSPGLMRDYTF.